The following is a T cell receptor beta chain sequence with its context. Its antigen is undetermined. Selected positively for CCR7 and CD45RO-negative, naive CD8 cells excluded terminally differentiated effector memory CD45RA+ cells. The germline gives CDR1 MDHEN, CDR2 SYDVKM. The CDR3 runs 13 residues. V was trimmed by 6 bases and J by 3 bases, leaving 12 bases between them. These data originate in a study of shared clonotypes between healthy human individuals. Background on the study: The study used three CD4 naive, three CD4 memory, two CD8 naive and one CD8 memory plate per donor. General study results and limits: Shared across a few donors were around 5% of the naive CD4 clonotypes.

Several immunoSEQ plates held equal portions of the genomic DNA taken from each subset. The protocol was immunoSEQ multiplex PCR, while the TCRdb copy is restricted to in-frame clones and leaves out a portion. The profile shows around 1.9 million clones, 85% to 95% of them singletons. The rearrangement links TRBV28 to TRBJ2-7, with D unclear. Sample: naive CD8+ T cells from PBMCs. This TCR was sampled from a man between 18 and 35 years old in good health. Some clones in this sample may be carry-over from other donors' samples. The CDR3 region is CASRGLAFYEQYF. The DNA of the CDR3 is TGTGCCAGCAGGGGTTTGGCGTTCTACGAGCAGTACTTC.